This TCR beta chain is from a study of cytomegalovirus exposure and HLA in healthy donors. This PCR relied on a set of 60 Vbeta primers and 13 Jbeta primers. The protocol was immunoSEQ multiplex PCR, while the TCRdb copy is restricted to in-frame clones and leaves out a portion. The data hold about 150,000 clones, with 70% to 90% observed a single time. With 0 bases removed from V and 6 bases from J, the gap between germline ends came to 14 bases. This CDR3 is 15 amino acids long. Looked up from germline, CDR1 is SGHNT and CDR2 is YYREEE (reference sequence). Study-level results: In vitro, three CMV-associated chains proved specific for CMV antigens.

About this clone itself: Its antigen is not identified.

The source material was PBMCs. This receptor was identified in a woman aged 40 to 50 in good health and CMV-seropositive. The rearrangement uses TRBV5-4 and TRBJ2-3; D gene unclear. CDR3 in DNA: TGTGCCAGCAGCTTGGGGCCCGATGGCAAGGATACGCAGTATTTT. It yields the protein CASSLGPDGKDTQYF.